Listed below are T cell receptor beta chains from one sample, sequenced in a study of cytomegalovirus exposure and HLA in healthy donors. The repertoire was sequenced with immunoSEQ multiplex PCR; TCRdb's copy has only in-frame clones and lacks some. Found here are 150,000 to 200,000 clones, 84% of them singletons; the top ten hold about a tenth. Sample: PBMCs. These receptors were collected from a man aged 25 to 45 in good health and CMV-seropositive. Both conserved end residues are part of each CDR3. A D gene is named only where the DNA matches it firmly. Clone size is shown for a subset of rows, as once, few, many or a class of expanded clone.

cdr3_nt	cdr3_aa	clone_size	d_call	v_call	j_call
TGTGCCAGCAGCTTCGGAGCGGGAGCCTCCTACGAGCAGTACTTC	CASSFGAGASYEQYF	-	TRBD2	TRBV6-5	TRBJ2-7
TGTGCCAGCAGTTCTTGGACACGGATCCCTAACTATGGCTACACCTTC	CASSSWTRIPNYGYTF	-	-	TRBV28	TRBJ1-2
TGCGCCAGCAGAACGGGACAGGGCGGCCAAGAGACCCAGTACTTC	CASRTGQGGQETQYF	once	TRBD1	TRBV5-1	TRBJ2-5
TGCAGCGTTGACGAGGGAGGGACCCAAAAACTGTTTTTT	CSVDEGGTQKLFF	-	-	TRBV29-1	TRBJ1-4
TGCGCCAGCAGCTTGTCGGCTGGGGCCAACGTCCTGACTTTC	CASSLSAGANVLTF	-	-	TRBV5-1	TRBJ2-6
TGTGCCAGTAGTATCCGTACAGGGGGACAGCCCCAGCATTTT	CASSIRTGGQPQHF	-	TRBD1	TRBV19	TRBJ1-5
TGTGCCATCAGTGAAGAGGACAGGTCCCCCTACGAGCAGTACTTC	CAISEEDRSPYEQYF	-	TRBD1	TRBV10-3	TRBJ2-7
TGCGCCAGCAGCCATGGACAGCGGCCGGAGACCCAGTACTTC	CASSHGQRPETQYF	-	-	TRBV4-1	TRBJ2-5
TGTGCCAGCAGTGGGCAGGGGTGGAGAGGTCAGCCCCAGCATTTT	CASSGQGWRGQPQHF	-	-	TRBV2	TRBJ1-5
TGTGCCAGCATCTCGGCAAAAGCGGGGAGCTCCTACGAGCAGTACTTC	CASISAKAGSSYEQYF	-	TRBD2	TRBV7-9	TRBJ2-7
TGTGCCAGCAGTGAGGGGGCAGGTTACACCGGGGAGCTGTTTTTT	CASSEGAGYTGELFF	few	-	TRBV6-1	TRBJ2-2
TGTGCCAGCTCACCATCAGGGGAAAGAGGCGAGCAGTACTTC	CASSPSGERGEQYF	-	-	TRBV18	TRBJ2-7
TGTGCCAGCAGCTCCAGAGGGGACTCCCAATGGGGGGGGACCCAGTACTTC	CASSSRGDSQWGGTQYF	-	TRBD2	TRBV11-2	TRBJ2-5
TGCGCCAGCAGCCAACTGGGACTAGCGGCCCAAGAGACCCAGTACTTC	CASSQLGLAAQETQYF	-	TRBD2	TRBV4-1	TRBJ2-5
TGCAGTGTCACGACAGCTGAAGCTTTCTTT	CSVTTAEAFF	-	-	TRBV20-1	TRBJ1-1
TGTGCCAGCAGTATAGCGGGGACGGCTGGAAACACCATATATTTT	CASSIAGTAGNTIYF	-	-	TRBV6-5	TRBJ1-3
TGCGCCAGCAGCCAAGGAGGGGGACAAGAGACCCAGTACTTC	CASSQGGGQETQYF	-	-	TRBV4-1	TRBJ2-5
TGTGCCAGTAGTTCCCCTCGTGCGGCAACTAATGAAAAACTGTTTTTT	CASSSPRAATNEKLFF	-	-	TRBV19	TRBJ1-4
TGTGCCAGCAGTTGGGGGACAGTGAGCTACGAGCAGTACTTC	CASSWGTVSYEQYF	-	TRBD1	TRBV28	TRBJ2-7
TGTGCCTGGAACAGGGAACACTCTGGGGCCAACGTCCTGACTTTC	CAWNREHSGANVLTF	-	-	TRBV30	TRBJ2-6
TGTGCCAGCAGCTTAGTACCAGCGGGGGGGGCGGAGACCCAGTACTTC	CASSLVPAGGAETQYF	-	TRBD2	TRBV7-6	TRBJ2-5
TGTGCCAGTACCAACGGACTCGCCCCCAACGAGCAGTACTTC	CASTNGLAPNEQYF	-	-	TRBV19	TRBJ2-7
TGTGCCAGCAGCTTATCCGGCGGGACGGACAATGAGCAGTTCTTC	CASSLSGGTDNEQFF	-	-	TRBV7-6	TRBJ2-1
TGTGCCAGCAGCCTCCACCCCTCAGGCTCTAACTACAATGAGCAGTTCTTC	CASSLHPSGSNYNEQFF	-	-	TRBV9	TRBJ2-1
TGTGCCAGCAGTGAAATAGCGGGCACAGATACGCAGTATTTT	CASSEIAGTDTQYF	-	-	TRBV2	TRBJ2-3
TGTGCCAGCCAGGAGGGGTCCGAGCAGTACTTC	CASQEGSEQYF	-	-	TRBV28	TRBJ2-7
TGTGCCAGCAGCTACTCGCCAAAACCCTACGAGCAGTACTTC	CASSYSPKPYEQYF	-	-	TRBV5-4	TRBJ2-7
TGTGCCAGCTCATCGAGACTAGCTAGGGCCTACAATGAGCAGTTCTTC	CASSSRLARAYNEQFF	-	TRBD2	TRBV18	TRBJ2-1
TGTGCCAGTCGGACAGACATAGGTTCACCCCTCCACTTT	CASRTDIGSPLHF	-	-	TRBV19	TRBJ1-6
TGTGCCAGCAGTGGGGAGGGGGACTACGAGCAGTACTTC	CASSGEGDYEQYF	-	-	TRBV27	TRBJ2-7
TGCGCCACCCGGCCGGGGATTCGACAGCCCCAGCATTTT	CATRPGIRQPQHF	-	-	TRBV23-1	TRBJ1-5
TGTGCCAGCAGCCATGTGGGACAGGGGGATAGGAACACTGAAGCTTTCTTT	CASSHVGQGDRNTEAFF	-	TRBD1	TRBV28	TRBJ1-1